This T cell receptor (beta chain) was captured in a study of radiation and T cells in renal cell carcinoma. About the study: Nephrectomy followed 15 Gy stereotactic body radiation by 4 weeks.

The CDR3 covers 13 residues. Between the trimmed V and J ends, which lost 1 base and 2 bases, there was a span of 5 bases. Per the germline V gene, CDR1 is SGHNT and CDR2 is YENEEA. Generated by immunoSEQ multiplex PCR, the TCRdb table keeps only in-frame clones and is missing some. The sample records over 120,000 clones, 70% to 90% being singletons. Sample time point: baseline pretreatment blood. Treatment indicated: 15 Gy SBRT to primary tumor, nephrectomy 4 weeks later. After SBRT, blood was collected at 2 and 4 weeks, plus baseline. The tumor was a clear cell renal cell carcinoma. The source was blood, collected from a patient whose treatment included radiotherapy and nephrectomy. The rearrangement uses TRBV11-3 and TRBJ2-5; D unclear. This receptor was identified in a woman in her 50s with renal cell carcinoma. CDR3: CASSLGIQETQYF. The DNA of the CDR3 is TGTGCCAGCAGCTTAGGGATTCAAGAGACCCAGTACTTC.